These 29 T cell receptor beta chains originate from one sample sequenced in a study of Ad26.COV2.S vaccination and SARS-CoV-2 variants. TCRdb's table, derived via immunoSEQ multiplex PCR, lists solely in-frame clones and lacks some. There are about 350,000 clones in the sample; around 89% occur only once, and approximately 4.5% lies in the top ten. The treatment denotes: around 19 received Ad26.COV2.S at low or high dose, single or two shots; roughly 5 received placebo; per-sample allocation not given. The study sampled participants on day 63 after the first vaccine or placebo injection. Sequenced here: peripheral blood, sampled in a trial of Ad26.COV2.S vaccine versus placebo. These TCRs come from a person aged 18-65 years who received the Ad26.COV2.S COVID-19 vaccine or a placebo.

The rearrangement joins TRBV5-8 to TRBJ1-3, with 7 nucleotides matching TRBD1. Trimming removed 1 base from V and 0 bases from J; junction bases left unmatched: 4. The CDR3 contains 16 residues. CDR1 is SGHTS and CDR2 is YDEGEE in the germline V gene. Written as DNA, the CDR3 is TGTGCCAGCAGCTTGAACAGGGGACTCTCTGGAAACACCATATATTTT. Encoded protein: CASSLNRGLSGNTIYF.

The genes are TRBV28 and TRBJ2-7; TRBD1 aligns across 10 bases. The ends lost 5 bases at V and 4 bases at J; junction bases unmatched: 8. CDR1 MDHEN and CDR2 SYDVKM come from the germline V gene. The CDR3 is 15 amino acids. The CDR3 DNA reads TGTGCCAGCAGTCTCGGACAGGGGGGAGGGTACGAGCAGTACTTC. Protein sequence: CASSLGQGGGYEQYF. Using reference TRBV28 and TRBJ2-7 for the parts outside the CDR3, the full variable domain is DVKVTQSSRYLVKRTGEKVFLECVQDMDHENMFWYRQDPGLGLRLIYFSYDVKMKEKGDIPEGYSVSREKKERFSLILESASTNQTSMYLCASSLGQGGGYEQYFGPGTRLTVT.

V and J are TRBV4-1 and TRBJ2-7, with TRBD1 matching over 7 bases. The germline V gene encodes CDR1 MGHRA and CDR2 YSYEKL. The CDR3 has 16 amino acids. Trimming cost V 1 base and J 4 bases; bases outside gene matches: 10. As DNA, the CDR3 is TGCGCCAGCAGCCAAGCCTCAAGGGACAGAACATACGAGCAGTACTTC. Protein: CASSQASRDRTYEQYF.

The V and J genes are TRBV5-6 and TRBJ2-7; TRBD1 matches at 7 bases. V was clipped by 6 bases and J by 3 bases; unmatched bases: 6. The CDR3 spans 13 residues. Germline values: CDR1 SGHDT, CDR2 YYEEEE. This CDR3 is CASTQTGVYEQYF. The CDR3 nucleotides read TGTGCCAGCACTCAAACAGGGGTCTACGAGCAGTACTTC. The full variable domain, its missing parts supplied by reference TRBV5-6 and TRBJ2-7, is DAGVTQSPTHLIKTRGQQVTLRCSPKSGHDTVSWYQQALGQGPQFIFQYYEEEERQRGNFPDRFSGHQFPNYSSELNVNALLLGDSALYLCASTQTGVYEQYFGPGTRLTVT.

The genes are TRBV4-3 and TRBJ2-6; 9 positions match TRBD1. From germline, CDR1 is LGHNA and CDR2 YSLEER. This CDR3 spans 17 amino acids. The J segment lost 2 bases and the V segment lost 1 base, leaving 3 bases of the junction unmatched. DNA of the CDR3: TGCGCCAGCAGCCAAGCGGGACAGGGAACTGGGGCCAACGTCCTGACTTTC. It translates to CASSQAGQGTGANVLTF.

The chain combines TRBV3-1 (or the pseudogene TRBV3-2) with TRBJ1-1; D is perhaps TRBD1 (5 bases). Trimming shortened V by 4 bases and J by 6 bases, and 18 bases separated the two germline ends. Germline V gene lookup returns CDR1 LGHDT and CDR2 YNNKEL (reference sequence). The CDR3 sequence is 15 residues long. CDR3 DNA sequence: TGTGCCAGCAGCCCAACAGGAGGGCGAGGGTCTGAAGCTTTCTTT. Its protein is CASSPTGGRGSEAFF.

Notes on this clone: The identical CDR3 is also encoded by other nucleotide sequences in the sample. The V and J genes are TRBV5-1 and TRBJ1-3, with unresolved D. The CDR3 extends over 14 amino acids. Germline V gene sequence: CDR1 SGHRS, CDR2 YFSETQ. The V end lost 0 bases, the J end lost 0 bases, and 4 bases lay between the germline ends. The CDR3 DNA sequence: TGCGCCAGCAGCTTGGGGGGCTCTGGAAACACCATATATTTT. Residues: CASSLGGSGNTIYF.

This rearrangement joins TRBV6-5 to TRBJ2-5; TRBD2 matches at 11 bases. Unmatched junction bases numbered 9, after V lost 6 bases and J lost 9 bases. CDR3 length equals 14 residues. From germline, CDR1 is MNHEY and CDR2 SVGAGI. CDR3 protein: CASRLAGVQGAQYF. The DNA of the CDR3 is TGTGCCAGCAGACTAGCGGGGGTGCAAGGGGCCCAGTACTTC.

This chain links TRBV7-9 with TRBJ2-7; D possibly corresponds to TRBD1 (5 bases). This CDR3 has 15 residues. Germline V gene lookup returns CDR1 SEHNR and CDR2 FQNEAQ (reference sequence). The V and J ends lost 6 bases and 2 bases respectively, with 17 bases between them. The CDR3 DNA is TGTGCCAGCAGTACCGCAGGGTATACGGCCTACGAGCAGTACTTC. Translated, it gives CASSTAGYTAYEQYF.

This chain uses TRBV5-1 with TRBJ2-7; TRBD2 agrees at 8 bases. CDR3 length: 15 residues. CDR1 is SGHRS and CDR2 is YFSETQ in the germline V gene. After removal of 3 bases from V and 0 bases from J, the junction contained 5 bases not matched to a gene. CDR3 coding DNA: TGCGCCAGCAGCTCCGGACTAGCCAACTCCTACGAGCAGTACTTC. It codes for CASSSGLANSYEQYF. The complete variable domain, with remaining parts taken from reference TRBV5-1 and TRBJ2-7, reads KAGVTQTPRYLIKTRGQQVTLSCSPISGHRSVSWYQQTPGQGLQFLFEYFSETQRNKGNFPGRFSGRQFSNSRSEMNVSTLELGDSALYLCASSSGLANSYEQYFGPGTRLTVT.

This sequence joins TRBV5-6 and TRBJ2-2; 14 bases are shared with TRBD2. Germline loops: CDR1 SGHDT, CDR2 YYEEEE. The CDR3 sequence is 16 residues long. V was clipped by 4 bases and J by 6 bases; unmatched bases: 5. CDR3 nucleotide sequence: TGTGCCAGCAGCCCCGGACTAGCGGGAGGCGCCGGGGAGCTGTTTTTT. Protein sequence: CASSPGLAGGAGELFF.

The rearrangement links TRBV20-1 to TRBJ2-3; D gene uncertain. CDR1 is DFQATT and CDR2 is SNEGSKA in the germline V gene (reference sequence). Trimming stripped 3 bases from V and 2 bases from J, with 15 bases between. This CDR3 region has 15 residues. CDR3: CSASRFRGITDTQYF. CDR3 DNA: TGCAGTGCTAGTCGCTTTAGAGGTATCACAGATACGCAGTATTTT.

This chain connects TRBV12-3 or TRBV12-4 to TRBJ1-2; D perhaps matches TRBD1 (6 bases). CDR3 length equals 13 residues. Trimming removed 5 bases from V and 7 bases from J, with 14 bases in between. For the CDR3, the DNA is TGTGCCAGCAGTACACAGGGAAGAGGTGGCTACACCTTC. Protein product: CASSTQGRGGYTF.

The chain recombines TRBV9 with TRBJ2-3; D unresolved. CDR3 length: 14 amino acids. Between the trimmed V and J ends, which lost 3 bases and 4 bases, there was a span of 12 bases. Germline assignment: CDR1 SGDLS and CDR2 YYNGEE. The chain's CDR3 is CASSADPIADTQYF. CDR3 coding DNA: TGTGCCAGCAGCGCCGACCCCATCGCAGATACGCAGTATTTT.

This sequence joins TRBV2 and TRBJ2-3; D is ambiguous. This CDR3 is built from 15 residues. Germline CDR1 SNHLY, CDR2 FYNNEI. The V end lost 2 bases, the J end lost 6 bases, and 15 bases lay between the germline ends. CDR3 DNA: TGTGCCAGCAGTGAATCAAGAAGGAGTGTTGATACGCAGTATTTT. Encoded protein: CASSESRRSVDTQYF.

The chain has TRBV19 and TRBJ1-6; tentatively, D is TRBD1 (5 bases). Trimming removed 4 bases from V and 7 bases from J, with 11 bases in between. The CDR3 contains 14 residues. Germline assignment: CDR1 LNHDA and CDR2 SQIVND (reference sequence). The CDR3 bases are TGTGCCAGTAGTAGAGCGGACATGAATTCACCCCTCCACTTT. This sequence encodes CASSRADMNSPLHF.

The rearrangement uses TRBV7-2 and TRBJ1-4; D uncertain. Deletions cut 5 bases from V and 2 bases from J, with 12 bases between. This CDR3 has 15 residues. Germline CDR1 and CDR2: SGHTA and FQGNSA. DNA for the CDR3: TGTGCCAGCAGCGCAAATCCCACTACTAATGAAAAACTGTTTTTT. This gives the protein CASSANPTTNEKLFF.

The J gene is TRBJ2-1, the V gene TRBV30; 7 positions match TRBD2. Germline-derived CDR1 and CDR2 are GTSNPN and SVGIG (reference sequence). CDR3 size: 16 residues. V trimming: 2 bases; J trimming: 4 bases; junction bases outside the gene matches: 11. DNA for the CDR3: TGTGCCTGGAGTCGTCTACTGGGGGGGATTTACAATGAGCAGTTCTTC. It codes for CAWSRLLGGIYNEQFF.

The rearrangement joins TRBV29-1 to TRBJ2-2; a possible D gene is TRBD1 (6 bases). The V and J ends lost 5 bases and 0 bases respectively, with 13 bases between them. The CDR3 loop spans 15 amino acids. Germline CDR1 SQVTM, CDR2 ANQGSEA. As DNA, the CDR3 is TGCAGCGTTCGGGACACACACGCGAACACCGGGGAGCTGTTTTTT. This translates into CSVRDTHANTGELFF.

The chain carries TRBV5-1 and TRBJ2-5, with 8 bases fitting TRBD2. V trimming: 4 bases; J trimming: 5 bases; junction bases outside the gene matches: 10. This CDR3 has 15 amino acids. Germline values: CDR1 SGHRS, CDR2 YFSETQ. CDR3 sequence: CASSKSGLAVETQYF. CDR3 DNA: TGCGCCAGCAGCAAGTCAGGACTAGCAGTGGAGACCCAGTACTTC.

The chain employs TRBV21-1 and TRBJ2-5; the table's TRBD1 call for D was not verified on the DNA. TRBV21-1 has pseudogene status. CDR3 length equals 16 residues. The CDR3 loop is CASSKDMGQGRETQYF. The CDR3 nucleotides are TGTGCCAGCAGCAAAGATATGGGACAGGGTCGAGAGACCCAGTACTTC.

This clone was observed many times. This chain uses TRBV18 with TRBJ2-7, with TRBD2 matching over 10 bases. This CDR3 spans 15 amino acids. Germline V lookup: CDR1 KGHSH, CDR2 LQKENI. With V trimmed by 3 bases and J by 3 bases, 5 bases remained unmatched. CDR3 DNA sequence: TGTGCCAGCTCACCCAGGACTAGCGGTTACTACGAGCAGTACTTC. Its translation is CASSPRTSGYYEQYF.

The chain couples TRBV27 to TRBJ1-2; perhaps TRBD1 as D (5 bases). V gave up 5 bases and J gave up 4 bases, with 11 bases separating them. The CDR3 contains 13 residues. Germline V gene data show CDR1 as MNHEY and CDR2 as SMNVEV (reference sequence). The CDR3 nucleotides are TGTGCCAGCAGTCCTACAGGCAGCTATGGCTACACCTTC. This gives the protein CASSPTGSYGYTF.

This chain links TRBV19 with TRBJ1-2; D unresolved. This CDR3 has 14 amino acids. Trimming removed 0 bases at V and 4 bases at J, with 9 bases between. Looked up from germline, CDR1 is LNHDA and CDR2 is SQIVND (reference sequence). CDR3 sequence reads: CASSIEPDLYGYTF. The DNA of the CDR3 is TGTGCCAGTAGTATAGAGCCAGACCTCTATGGCTACACCTTC.

The J gene is TRBJ1-5, the V gene TRBV19; D ambiguous. Germline V gene sequence: CDR1 LNHDA, CDR2 SQIVND (reference sequence). Trimming removed 6 bases from V and 4 bases from J, with 13 bases in between. The CDR3 spans 14 residues. The DNA for the CDR3 is TGTGCCAGTAGCCCGGGAAACCAAAATCAGCCCCAGCATTTT. It specifies CASSPGNQNQPQHF.

The chain links TRBV9 to TRBJ1-1; D ambiguous. Germline assignment: CDR1 SGDLS and CDR2 YYNGEE. V dropped 0 bases and J dropped 6 bases, with 9 bases sitting between them. The length of the CDR3 is 13 residues. The CDR3 reads CASSVDPSSEAFF. The DNA of the CDR3 is TGTGCCAGCAGCGTAGACCCTTCCTCTGAAGCTTTCTTT.

The chain couples TRBV28 to TRBJ1-2; no clear D gene. CDR3 size: 12 residues. V was pared by 7 bases and J by 0 bases, with 6 bases between. Germline V gene sequence: CDR1 MDHEN, CDR2 SYDVKM. CDR3 bases: TGTGCCAGCACAGAGACTAACTATGGCTACACCTTC. Translating gives CASTETNYGYTF.

This clone was observed once. The V gene is TRBV6-6, the J gene TRBJ1-2; D is perhaps TRBD1 (6 bases). V was trimmed by 5 bases and J by 7 bases, leaving 14 bases between them. CDR1 is MNHNY and CDR2 is SVGAGI in the germline V gene (reference sequence). The CDR3 contains 13 residues. The CDR3 DNA is TGTGCCAGCAGTCTGACCAGGGGTTCTGGCTACACCTTC. It is translated as CASSLTRGSGYTF.

The rearrangement links TRBV16 to TRBJ1-2; 8 bases line up with TRBD1. The CDR3 sequence is 15 residues long. The germline V gene has CDR1 KGHSY and CDR2 FQNENV. Germline trimming cut 5 bases from V and 6 bases from J; bases unmatched to any gene: 11. CDR3 DNA sequence: TGTGCCAGCAGCTACCCGGGGACAGGTTTGGATGGCTACACCTTC. Translation: CASSYPGTGLDGYTF.